This T cell receptor (beta chain) was documented in a study of blood T cell repertoires in COVID-19. Overall study context: The origin of the acute and convalescent COVID-19 samples was the United States, Italy and Spain.

From germline, CDR1 is MNHEY and CDR2 SVGAGI. This CDR3 contains 16 residues. J gave up 5 bases and V 4 bases, and 9 bases lay outside the gene matches. Authors' methods: Nucleated cell number was recorded as an estimate derived from reference gene primer amplification. Data came from immunoSEQ multiplex PCR; TCRdb stores just in-frame clones and leaves some out. The V and J calls and clone size were taken over from that table, and D and trimming were inferred from the DNA. The sample holds approximately 26,000 clones; about four fifths are singletons and the top ten take roughly 30%. What was sequenced was peripheral blood. The rearrangement uses TRBV6-5 and TRBJ2-5, with 11 bases that match TRBD1. The sequence was obtained from a human donor in a cohort sampled during active COVID-19. The CDR3 reads CASSSRTGGIRETQYF. In nucleotides, the CDR3 is TGTGCCAGCAGTTCCCGGACAGGGGGCATTAGGGAGACCCAGTACTTC.